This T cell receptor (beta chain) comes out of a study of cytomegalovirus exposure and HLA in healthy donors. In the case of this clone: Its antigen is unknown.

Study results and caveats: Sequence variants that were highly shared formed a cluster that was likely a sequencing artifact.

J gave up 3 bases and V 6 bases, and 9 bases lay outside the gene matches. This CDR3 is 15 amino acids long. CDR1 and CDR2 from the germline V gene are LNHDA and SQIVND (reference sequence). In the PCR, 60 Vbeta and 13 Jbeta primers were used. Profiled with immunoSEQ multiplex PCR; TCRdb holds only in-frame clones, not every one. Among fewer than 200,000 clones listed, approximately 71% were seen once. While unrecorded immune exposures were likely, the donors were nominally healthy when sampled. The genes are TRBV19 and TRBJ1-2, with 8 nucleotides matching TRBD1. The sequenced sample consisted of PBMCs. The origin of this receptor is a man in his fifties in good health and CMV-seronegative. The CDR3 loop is CASSQVTGGHYGYTF. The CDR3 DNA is TGTGCCAGTAGCCAGGTAACAGGGGGGCACTATGGCTACACCTTC.